This TCR beta chain appears in the sequencing data of a study of T-cell reconstitution after alpha-beta-depleted transplantation in children. V lost 0 bases, J lost 2 bases, and 11 bases lay in between. Germline V CDR1 and CDR2: WSHSY, SAAADI. The CDR3 is 15 amino acids. This clonotype was picked up a small number of times. Using unique molecular identifiers, the investigators prepared the TCRbeta library. Via MiXCR, TCRdb re-called the PCR reads, giving one row per CDR3 protein. Of roughly 500,000 distinct CDR3 sequences in the sample, approximately 30% are singletons; the top ten hold 2% to 3%. The chain employs TRBV10-2 and TRBJ2-7, with a possible D match to TRBD1 (6 bases). Source: PBMCs from the stem cell graft donor, taken from the stem cell graft. The receptor's source is a human donor who donated a stem cell graft to a child with aplastic anemia. The CDR3 loop is CASSESGASAYEQYV. The CDR3 region has the DNA TGCGCCAGCAGTGAGTCGGGGGCATCCGCCTACGAGCAGTACGTC.